Each of the 9 T cell receptor beta chains below was sequenced from the same sample in a study of T cells after yellow fever vaccination. TCRdb re-called the 5' RACE reads through MiXCR, storing one row per CDR3 protein. The sample includes a few hundred thousand distinct CDR3 sequences, 3.5% to 4.5% of them seen just once. Sequencing used PBMCs, obtained 5 days after the yellow fever booster vaccination. These TCRs come from a man younger than 35 who received the YFV17D yellow fever vaccine.

There are a few counts of this clonotype. This chain links TRBV12-3 or TRBV12-4 with TRBJ1-2; the D is unclear. The CDR3 loop spans 14 amino acids. V lost 6 bases, J lost 4 bases, and 15 bases lay in between. The CDR3 reads CASSYDNPGYGYTF. CDR3 nucleotides: TGTGCCAGCAGCTATGACAACCCGGGCTATGGCTACACCTTC.

The table lists this clonotype with a few counts. V usage is TRBV20-1 and J usage is TRBJ2-7; D is possibly TRBD2 (7 bases). The CDR3 spans 15 residues. Trimming took off 3 bases at V and 2 bases at J, with 17 bases between the two ends. Germline V gives CDR1 DFQATT, CDR2 SNEGSKA (reference sequence). The CDR3 protein is CSASLARGGAYEQYV. CDR3 sequence (DNA): TGCAGTGCTAGTTTAGCAAGGGGGGGGGCCTACGAGCAGTACGTC.

This clonotype was detected many times. The V call is TRBV6-2 or TRBV6-3, the J call TRBJ1-2; D not resolved. Trimming stripped 0 bases from V and 8 bases from J, with 7 bases between. Germline assignment: CDR1 MNHEY and CDR2 SVGEGT. The CDR3 has 12 amino acids. In DNA, the CDR3 is TGTGCCAGCAGTTACTCGAGGGTCGGCTACACCTTC. Amino acids: CASSYSRVGYTF.

This clonotype was picked up a small number of times. The genes are TRBV20-1 and TRBJ1-2; 9 bases agree with TRBD1. The CDR3 loop spans 15 amino acids. Germline V lookup: CDR1 DFQATT, CDR2 SNEGSKA (reference sequence). Trimming took 3 bases from V and 2 from J; bases not matched to a gene: 7. The CDR3 coding sequence is TGCAGTGCTAGCCTCCTCGGACAGGGGAACTATGGCTACACCTTC. Translating it yields CSASLLGQGNYGYTF.

This clonotype was counted ten times or more. This rearrangement joins TRBV6-6 to TRBJ2-7; D uncertain. Trimming removed 8 bases from V and 2 bases from J, with 13 bases in between. CDR1 and CDR2 (germline): MNHNY, SVGAGI (reference sequence). The CDR3 is 13 residues long. The CDR3, as DNA: TGTGCCAGCGCTTTCGATGAAGCCTACGAGCAGTACGTC. It specifies CASAFDEAYEQYV.

This clonotype was found many times. The CDR3 DNA follows: TGTGCCAGCGGGAATCGAGGATTTTGGCGGGAGGAGACCCAGTACTTC. It specifies CASGNRGFWREETQYF. The V gene is TRBV12-3 or TRBV12-4, the J gene TRBJ2-5; 7 positions agree with TRBD2. The CDR3 covers 16 residues. The ends lost 8 bases at V and 5 bases at J; junction bases unmatched: 17.

This clonotype appeared many times. The gene calls are TRBV12-3 or TRBV12-4 and TRBJ2-1; D is undetermined. The CDR3 has 12 amino acids. Trimming took 3 bases from V and 10 from J, leaving 10 bases between them. The CDR3 sequence is CASSFLGQEQFF. DNA of the CDR3: TGTGCCAGCAGTTTTCTAGGGCAAGAGCAGTTCTTC.

Ten or more counts support this clonotype. The gene calls are TRBV5-1 and TRBJ2-1; 8 nucleotides agree with TRBD2. This CDR3 is 16 amino acids long. CDR1 is SGHRS, CDR2 YFSETQ, per germline. Losses at the gene ends were 4 bases for V and 9 bases for J; bases not matched to a gene: 15. CDR3 nucleotide sequence: TGCGCCAGCAGCCCAAACCCGGGGGGGCCTGGGGTTGAGCAGTTCTTC. Its translation is CASSPNPGGPGVEQFF.

The chain joins TRBV5-5 to TRBJ2-5; 8 bases are shared with TRBD2. V dropped 6 bases and J dropped 5; count of bases not matched to a gene: 6. Germline V CDR1 and CDR2: SGHKS, YYEKEE (reference sequence). This CDR3 is 13 amino acids long. The CDR3 DNA follows: TGTGCCAGCACTGTAGCGGGGTCGGAGACCCAGTACTTC. Encoded protein: CASTVAGSETQYF.